Below, one T cell receptor beta chain is given with its context. The antigen it binds to is not known. No base qualities exist here, and no much larger clone lies one base off it. Receptor libraries were prepared by the immunoSEQ multiplex PCR assay. TCRdb stores this immuneACCESS table with in-frame sequences only. Part of the clones is absent; in the studies checked, under half of the shortfall reflects unresolved V genes, and no reason is known for the rest. The sample contains roughly 120,000 clones, roughly 90% of them found a single time. Around 11% of the sample lies in the top ten. These data are taken from a study of PD-1 blockade in mismatch repair-deficient tumors (dated by TCRdb to about 2017). The study in broad terms: Between September 2013 and September 2016, 86 consecutive patients with about a dozen mismatch repair-deficient cancer types, all previously treated and progressing, were enrolled in the trial. Tumor-associated T cell clones were tracked in the peripheral blood of patients responding to PD-1 blockade by deep sequencing of TCR CDR3 regions.

CDR1 and CDR2, per the germline V gene (reference sequence), are SEHNR and FQNEAQ. V is cut by 7 bases and J by 8 bases, and the space between the germline ends is 11 bases. Including the terminal cysteine and phenylalanine, the CDR3 comprises 11 residues. The CDR3 DNA has 33 bases and is translated from base 1. What the study reported, not specific to this receptor: Clones residing in the tumor, which were often undetectable in blood before treatment, expanded quickly after pembrolizumab and then contracted, generally before radiologic responses.

For each enrolled patient, mismatch repair deficiency was established using either polymerase chain reaction or immunohistochemistry. A few patients who responded to pembrolizumab therapy underwent TCR sequencing. The phase II trial prospectively tested pembrolizumab PD-1 blockade in advanced mismatch repair-deficient cancers regardless of tissue of origin. Serial peripheral blood T cell samples were collected before and at multiple times after starting PD-1 blockade. The timing of each blood sample was reported as weeks after the first dose of pembrolizumab. The rearranged chain carries TRBV7-9 and TRBJ1-1, with an unclear D gene assignment. This receptor was taken from an adult with mismatch repair-deficient cancer. This sample comprised peripheral blood, obtained 72 weeks after starting pembrolizumab. CDR3 sequence: CASNKGLEAFF. DNA sequence: TGTGCCAGCAACAAGGGCTTGGAAGCTTTCTTT. Supplemented by the reference TRBV7-9 and TRBJ1-1 proteins around the CDR3, the complete variable domain is DTGVSQNPRHKITKRGQNVTFRCDPISEHNRLYWYRQTLGQGPEFLTYFQNEAQLEKSRLLSDRFSAERPKGSFSTLEIQRTEQGDSAMYLCASNKGLEAFFGQGTRLTVV.